The T cell receptor (beta chain) described here comes from a study of shared clonotypes between healthy human individuals. This CDR3 is built from 17 residues. The germline gives CDR1 SGHRS, CDR2 YFSETQ. V was cut by 5 bases and J by 5 bases, with 24 bases left in between. Every subset's genomic DNA went evenly onto several immunoSEQ plates. The table came from immunoSEQ multiplex PCR; TCRdb's copy has only in-frame clones and leaves some out. There are around 510,000 clones in the sample; approximately 95% occur only once, and approximately 0.06% lies in the top ten. V gene TRBV5-1 combines with J gene TRBJ2-3; D uncertain. The sample taken for sequencing was naive CD4+ T cells sorted from blood. As to subset: CD45RA+ positively selected. The TCR originated in a woman in her twenties or thirties in good health. CDR3: CASSLRNRPNSGDTQYF. The CDR3 bases are TGCGCCAGCAGTCTTCGGAACCGACCCAATTCGGGAGATACGCAGTATTTT.